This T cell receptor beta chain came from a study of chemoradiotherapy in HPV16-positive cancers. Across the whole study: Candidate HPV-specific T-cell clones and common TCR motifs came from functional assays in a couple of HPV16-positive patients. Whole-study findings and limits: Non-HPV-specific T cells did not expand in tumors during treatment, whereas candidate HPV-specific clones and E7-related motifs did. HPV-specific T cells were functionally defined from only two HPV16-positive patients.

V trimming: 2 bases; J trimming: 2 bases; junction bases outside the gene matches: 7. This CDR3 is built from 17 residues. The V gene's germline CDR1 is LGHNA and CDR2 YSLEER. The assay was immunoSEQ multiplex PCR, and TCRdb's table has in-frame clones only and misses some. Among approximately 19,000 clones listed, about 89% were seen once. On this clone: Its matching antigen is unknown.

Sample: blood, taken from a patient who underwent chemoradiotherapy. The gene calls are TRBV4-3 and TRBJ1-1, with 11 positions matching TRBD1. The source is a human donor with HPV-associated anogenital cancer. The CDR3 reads CASSQKGTGGTNTEAFF. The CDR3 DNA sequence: TGCGCCAGCAGCCAAAAGGGGACAGGGGGAACAAACACTGAAGCTTTCTTT.